The 32 T cell receptor beta chains below were found in one sample sequenced in a study of vaccination and CD4 T cells after COVID-19. Treatment indicated: approximately 10-day PBMC culture with coronavirus spike peptide pools or control peptides (ViraFEST assay). Antigens for these TCRs are unknown. Sequencing of DNA taken from cultured CD4+ T cells relied on the Oncomine TCR Beta short-read assay. TCRdb processed the PCR reads anew with MiXCR; each CDR3 protein has one entry. The sample holds 15,000 to 20,000 distinct CDR3 sequences, around 50% seen once. The sequenced sample was CD4+ T cells from blood, cultured in vitro. The source is a human donor who had recovered from COVID-19.

This sequence joins TRBV7-8 and TRBJ1-3, with TRBD1 as a possible D gene (5 bases). The germline V gene has CDR1 SGHVS and CDR2 FQNEAQ. The CDR3 extends over 14 amino acids. Trimming stripped 0 bases from V and 5 bases from J, with 8 bases between. The CDR3 region has the DNA TGTGCCAGCAGCTTAGCGGGGCCCCGAAACACCATATATTTT. This sequence encodes CASSLAGPRNTIYF. Combining the CDR3 with reference TRBV7-8 and TRBJ1-3 gives the whole variable domain GAGVSQSPRYKVAKRGQDVALRCDPISGHVSLFWYQQALGQGPEFLTYFQNEAQLDKSGLPSDRFFAERPEGSVSTLKIQRTQQEDSAVYLCASSLAGPRNTIYFGEGSWLTVV.

The chain joins TRBV7-9 to TRBJ2-2; TRBD1 matches 7 bases. The CDR3 is 15 residues long. Germline trimming cut 3 bases from V and 4 bases from J; bases unmatched to any gene: 5. Germline V lookup: CDR1 SEHNR, CDR2 FQNEAQ (reference sequence). DNA of the CDR3: TGTGCCAGCAGCTTCGGCGACAGGGCCACCGGGGAGCTGTTTTTT. Its translation is CASSFGDRATGELFF.

The chain uses TRBV4-1 and TRBJ1-6; a weak D match, TRBD1 (6 bases). The ends were cut back, 4 bases at V and 10 bases at J, with 11 bases in the middle. Germline V gives CDR1 MGHRA, CDR2 YSYEKL. The CDR3 runs to 13 residues. The CDR3 region is CASSRTVESPLHF. For the CDR3, the DNA is TGCGCCAGCAGCCGGACAGTAGAGTCACCCCTCCACTTT.

This chain links TRBV27 with TRBJ2-3; D is unclear. Trimming shortened V by 2 bases and J by 1 base, and 7 bases separated the two germline ends. Germline CDR1 reads MNHEY; CDR2 reads SMNVEV (reference sequence). CDR3 length: 14 residues. The CDR3 is CASSLAQGTDTQYF. The CDR3 DNA is TGTGCCAGCAGTTTAGCCCAGGGCACAGATACGCAGTATTTT.

CDR3 residues: CSALRGSTSYEQYF. CDR3 nucleotides: TGCAGTGCTCTAAGGGGGAGCACTTCCTACGAGCAGTACTTC. J is TRBJ2-7 and V is TRBV20-1; D may be TRBD1 (6 bases). V was trimmed by 5 bases and J by 1 base, leaving 15 bases between them. CDR1 DFQATT and CDR2 SNEGSKA come from the germline V gene (reference sequence). The CDR3 has 14 residues.

Only one count was recorded for this clonotype. The rearrangement uses TRBV20-1 and TRBJ1-2; tentatively, D is TRBD1 (5 bases). The CDR3 consists of 12 residues. Germline values: CDR1 DFQATT, CDR2 SNEGSKA (reference sequence). The CDR3 nucleotides read TGCAGGGTGGGGGGGGAAAGATATGGCTACACCTTC. Translation gives CRVGGERYGYTF.

This clonotype showed up just a few times. The CDR3 loop is CASSFAGQAYGYTF. CDR3 in DNA: TGTGCCAGCAGTTTCGCAGGACAGGCTTATGGCTACACCTTC. The J gene is TRBJ1-2, the V gene TRBV12-3 or TRBV12-4; the match to TRBD1 covers 7 bases. V gave up 3 bases and J gave up 5 bases; unmatched junction bases: 6. CDR3 length: 14 residues.

The rearrangement uses TRBV20-1 and TRBJ2-5; the D gene is possibly TRBD2 (6 bases). Trimming left V 3 bases short and J 4 bases short, with 15 bases between. Per the germline V gene, CDR1 is DFQATT and CDR2 is SNEGSKA (reference sequence). This CDR3 region has 14 residues. The CDR3 DNA reads as TGCAGTGCTAGTGAATTTCGAGCGGGAGAGACCCAGTACTTC. Its translation is CSASEFRAGETQYF.

This clonotype showed up just a few times. The chain employs TRBV7-3 and TRBJ2-5, with 7 bases identical to TRBD1. In germline, CDR1 is SGHTA, CDR2 FQGTGA. This CDR3 contains 15 residues. The junction had 2 bases not matched to a gene; V was cut back by 1 base and J by 0 bases. The CDR3 loop is CASSLKGQYQETQYF. CDR3 nucleotides: TGTGCCAGCAGCTTAAAGGGACAGTACCAAGAGACCCAGTACTTC. Looking up the rest from reference TRBV7-3 and TRBJ2-5 gives the full variable domain: GAGVSQTPSNKVTEKGKYVELRCDPISGHTALYWYRQSLGQGPEFLIYFQGTGAADDSGLPNDRFFAVRPEGSVSTLKIQRTERGDSAVYLCASSLKGQYQETQYFGPGTRLLVL.

This clonotype was detected only a few times. The genes are TRBV21-1 and TRBJ2-5; TRBD1 is the table's D call, not checked against the DNA. TRBV21-1 is listed as a pseudogene. The CDR3 runs to 18 residues. The CDR3 region is CASSKDARQGVGQETQYF. CDR3 DNA sequence: TGTGCCAGCAGCAAGGACGCGCGACAGGGGGTAGGTCAAGAGACCCAGTACTTC.

There are a few counts of this clonotype. The chain joins TRBV7-2 to TRBJ2-5; possible D gene TRBD1, 5 bases. Germline assignment: CDR1 SGHTA and CDR2 FQGNSA. There are 14 residues in the CDR3. The V gene lost 3 bases and the J gene lost 12 bases, with 20 bases spanning the gap. The CDR3 is CASSLAPNGGREYF. The CDR3 nucleotides are TGTGCCAGCAGCTTGGCCCCAAACGGTGGCAGGGAGTACTTC.

This chain joins TRBV2 and TRBJ2-5; D may be TRBD2 (6 bases). Between the trimmed V and J ends, which lost 7 bases and 1 base, there was a span of 10 bases. Germline CDR1 and CDR2: SNHLY and FYNNEI. The CDR3 loop spans 13 amino acids. Here the CDR3 DNA reads TGTGCCAGCATGATGGGGGGCCAAGAGACCCAGTACTTC. Its translation: CASMMGGQETQYF.

Of note for this clonotype: The junction departs from the called germline gene at one end, perhaps through a read error. This rearrangement joins TRBV10-3 to TRBJ2-7; D ambiguous. This CDR3 spans 15 amino acids. CDR1 is ENHRY and CDR2 is SYGVKD in the germline V gene. The CDR3: CAISESRKTLYEQCF. The CDR3 bases are TGTGCCATCAGTGAGTCCAGGAAGACCCTCTACGAGCAGTGCTTC.

V usage is TRBV7-9 and J usage is TRBJ2-3, with a possible D match to TRBD2 (5 bases). The CDR3 consists of 15 residues. Germline V gene sequence: CDR1 SEHNR, CDR2 FQNEAQ (reference sequence). V lost 2 bases, J lost 5 bases, and 14 bases lay in between. The CDR3 nucleotides are TGTGCCAGCAGCTTAAGAGGGAGCCCACAAGATACGCAGTATTTT. Residues: CASSLRGSPQDTQYF.

Notes on this clonotype: Its ends do not fully match the called genes, so a read error is possible. V is TRBV11-2 and J is TRBJ1-5; D call uncertain. This CDR3 has 11 residues. CDR1 and CDR2 (germline): SGHAT, FQNNGV. In DNA form, the CDR3 reads TGTGCCAGCAGCTTAGAGGGCAGCGGGGTTTTT. As protein: CASSLEGSGVF.

This CDR3 reads CASRSGGESTDTQYF. In DNA, the CDR3 is TGTGCCAGCAGATCTGGCGGGGAGAGCACAGATACGCAGTATTTT. V gene TRBV6-1 combines with J gene TRBJ2-3; D perhaps matches TRBD2 (6 bases). Germline V gene data show CDR1 as MNHNS and CDR2 as SASEGT. Trimming took 6 bases from V and 0 from J, leaving 13 bases between them. The CDR3 is made up of 15 amino acids.

The rearrangement links TRBV7-2 to TRBJ2-4, with D perhaps TRBD2 (5 bases). This CDR3 is built from 13 residues. The ends were cut back, 7 bases at V and 6 bases at J, with 13 bases in the middle. From germline, CDR1 is SGHTA and CDR2 FQGNSA. In DNA, the CDR3 is TGTGCCAGCACCCGGAGCGGTCTAAACATTCAGTACTTC. This sequence encodes CASTRSGLNIQYF.

The chain joins TRBV2 to TRBJ2-4; D is uncertain. This CDR3 contains 15 residues. Trimming left V 1 base short and J 0 bases short, with 7 bases between. Germline V gives CDR1 SNHLY, CDR2 FYNNEI. As DNA, the CDR3 is TGTGCCAGCAGTGAAGGCGGTCTAGCCAAAAACATTCAGTACTTC. This sequence encodes CASSEGGLAKNIQYF. Drawing the rest from reference TRBV2 and TRBJ2-4, the complete variable domain is EPEVTQTPSHQVTQMGQEVILRCVPISNHLYFYWYRQILGQKVEFLVSFYNNEISEKSEIFDDQFSVERPDGSNFTLKIRSTKLEDSAMYFCASSEGGLAKNIQYFGAGTRLSVL.

The V gene is TRBV28, the J gene TRBJ1-2; D gene ambiguous. Germline lookup yields CDR1 MDHEN and CDR2 SYDVKM. The CDR3 totals 14 residues. V lost 6 bases to trimming and J lost 4 bases, with 15 bases between them. CDR3 in amino acids: CASSESAETYGYTF. The CDR3 nucleotides are TGTGCCAGCAGCGAGAGCGCGGAGACCTATGGCTACACCTTC.

The CDR3, as DNA: TGTGCCAGCAGTTTAGGCAGCTCTTCAGGGAACACTGAAGCTTTCTTT. Translating gives CASSLGSSSGNTEAFF. This chain connects TRBV12-3 or TRBV12-4 to TRBJ1-1; D is uncertain. The CDR3 contains 16 residues. Trimming removed 1 base from V and 1 base from J, with 13 bases in between.

This chain uses TRBV5-1 with TRBJ1-6; 7 bases agree with TRBD1. Germline CDR1 is SGHRS and CDR2 is YFSETQ. Trimming at V came to 4 bases and at J to 2 bases, leaving 3 bases not matched to a gene. The CDR3 consists of 15 residues. The DNA of the CDR3 is TGCGCCAGCAGCGTGGACAGGCCCTATAATTCACCCCTCCACTTT. Translated, it gives CASSVDRPYNSPLHF.

This clonotype turned up a few times. The V and J genes are TRBV6-2 or TRBV6-3 and TRBJ2-5; D possibly corresponds to TRBD2 (7 bases). V was trimmed by 2 bases and J by 6 bases, leaving 16 bases between them. CDR1 and CDR2 (germline): MNHEY, SVGEGT. This CDR3 is 15 amino acids long. CDR3 bases: TGTGCCAGCAGTTACGGGGGGGCCATGGGGAAGACCCAGTACTTC. This codes for CASSYGGAMGKTQYF.

CDR3: CASTQTSGKETQYF. CDR3 coding DNA: TGTGCCAGCACCCAGACTAGCGGCAAAGAGACCCAGTACTTC. This rearrangement joins TRBV11-2 to TRBJ2-5, with 9 bases matching TRBD2. Trimming removed 7 bases from V and 3 bases from J; junction bases left unmatched: 6. CDR3 length: 14 residues. Germline loops: CDR1 SGHAT, CDR2 FQNNGV.

In its sample, this clonotype was seen a few times. This chain joins TRBV19 and TRBJ2-3, with D perhaps given as TRBD1 or TRBD2 (5 bases each). CDR3 length: 14 residues. The germline V gene has CDR1 LNHDA and CDR2 SQIVND (reference sequence). V dropped 4 bases and J dropped 0 bases, with 8 bases sitting between them. As DNA, the CDR3 is TGTGCCAGTAGTAATCGGGGCAGCACAGATACGCAGTATTTT. It translates to CASSNRGSTDTQYF.

The chain joins TRBV6-1 to TRBJ2-3, with 7 positions matching TRBD2. Germline values: CDR1 MNHNS, CDR2 SASEGT. The CDR3 consists of 14 residues. Losses at the gene ends were 7 bases for V and 2 bases for J; bases not matched to a gene: 6. The CDR3 DNA is TGTGCCAGCACCCCGGGACTACTCACAGATACGCAGTATTTT. Its protein product is CASTPGLLTDTQYF.

This clonotype was found a few times. The rearrangement uses TRBV7-2 and TRBJ2-2; 9 bases agree with TRBD1. The CDR3 is 18 amino acids. V shed 0 bases and J 2 bases; nucleotides not matched to a gene: 7. Germline loops: CDR1 SGHTA, CDR2 FQGNSA. In nucleotides, the CDR3 is TGTGCCAGCAGCTTAGCACCGGGGACAGGGCTAAACACCGGGGAGCTGTTTTTT. Protein product: CASSLAPGTGLNTGELFF.

The chain is built from TRBV7-9 and TRBJ1-5; the D gene is possibly TRBD1 (6 bases). This CDR3 comprises 19 residues. The germline V and J ends were trimmed by 5 bases and 0 bases, with 23 bases remaining between them. In germline, CDR1 is SEHNR, CDR2 FQNEAQ (reference sequence). CDR3 residues: CASSPGGRTLPYSNQPQHF. CDR3 sequence (DNA): TGTGCCAGCAGCCCCGGGGGCCGGACTCTACCTTATAGCAATCAGCCCCAGCATTTT.

This clonotype has a handful of counts. The chain employs TRBV20-1 and TRBJ2-1; 10 bases match TRBD1. The CDR3 is 14 amino acids. Trimming removed 5 bases from V and 5 bases from J; junction bases left unmatched: 6. Germline-derived CDR1 and CDR2 are DFQATT and SNEGSKA (reference sequence). The CDR3 DNA reads as TGCAGTGCTCCCCCCGGGACAGGGGACAATGAGCAGTTCTTC. It yields the protein CSAPPGTGDNEQFF.

The V and J genes are TRBV6-1 and TRBJ2-3, with TRBD2 identical over 12 bases. The CDR3 has 14 residues. Losses at the gene ends were 7 bases for V and 4 bases for J; bases not matched to a gene: 3. The germline V gene has CDR1 MNHNS and CDR2 SASEGT. CDR3 nucleotides: TGTGCCAGCAAGACTAGCGGGGGTTCAGATACGCAGTATTTT. Residues: CASKTSGGSDTQYF.

This clonotype has a handful of counts. This chain links TRBV15 with TRBJ2-7; the D is unclear. V lost 0 bases and J lost 2, with 11 bases in between. Germline values: CDR1 LNHNV, CDR2 YYDKDF (reference sequence). The CDR3 consists of 15 residues. CDR3 loop: CATSREKGLTYEQYF. The CDR3 region has the DNA TGTGCCACCAGCAGAGAAAAAGGTTTGACCTACGAGCAGTACTTC.

This rearrangement joins TRBV11-3 to TRBJ2-4; weak D call: TRBD1 (6 bases). Germline-derived CDR1 and CDR2 are SGHNT and YENEEA. There are 20 residues in the CDR3. Trimming cost V 0 bases and J 2 bases, with 23 bases left between them. CDR3 sequence reads: CASSLDGRAGRGLSKNIQYF. For the CDR3, the DNA is TGTGCCAGCAGCTTAGATGGCCGGGCGGGCAGGGGCCTATCCAAAAACATTCAGTACTTC.

The chain is built from TRBV20-1 and TRBJ1-2, with a possible D match to TRBD1 (6 bases). CDR3 size: 16 residues. Germline V gives CDR1 DFQATT, CDR2 SNEGSKA (reference sequence). Trimming cost V 3 bases and J 0 bases, with 17 bases left between them. CDR3 in amino acids: CSARIVRDTANYGYTF. The CDR3 nucleotides are TGCAGTGCTAGGATAGTGCGGGACACAGCTAACTATGGCTACACCTTC.